This T cell receptor (beta chain) was documented in a study of blood T cell repertoires in COVID-19. In the study overall: Samples came from the United States, Italy and Spain, spanning acute and convalescent COVID-19. PBMCs, B-cell-depleted T cells, or T cells provided the cDNA or gDNA that made up the material.

Trimming took off 4 bases at V and 1 base at J, with 14 bases between the two ends. Germline V CDR1 and CDR2: MGHRA, YSYEKL. The CDR3 extends over 16 amino acids. Per the original methods: By means of reference gene primer amplification, nucleated cell counts were estimated. The method was immunoSEQ multiplex PCR; TCRdb's version includes in-frame clones alone and lacks a portion of them. That table gives V, J and clone size, and the DNA gave D and trimming. This sample has 200,000 to 250,000 clones, with about 92% found just once. The chain employs TRBV4-1 and TRBJ1-5, with a tentative D call TRBD1 (5 bases). This receptor was taken from a man younger than 45 with acute or convalescent COVID-19. Sequencing was performed on peripheral blood. The CDR3 is CASSPWGEGSNQPQHF. The CDR3 DNA reads as TGCGCCAGCAGCCCCTGGGGGGAGGGGAGCAATCAGCCCCAGCATTTT.